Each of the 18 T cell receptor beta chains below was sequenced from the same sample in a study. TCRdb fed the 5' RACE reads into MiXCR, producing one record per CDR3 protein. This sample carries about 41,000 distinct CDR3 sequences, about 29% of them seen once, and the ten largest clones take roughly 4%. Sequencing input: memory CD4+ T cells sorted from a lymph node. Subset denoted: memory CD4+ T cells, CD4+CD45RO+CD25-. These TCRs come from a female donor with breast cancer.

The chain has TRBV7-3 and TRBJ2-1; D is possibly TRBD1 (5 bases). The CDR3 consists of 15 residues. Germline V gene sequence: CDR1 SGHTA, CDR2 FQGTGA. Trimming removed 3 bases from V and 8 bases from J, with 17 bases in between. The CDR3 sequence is CASSLSGPLGHEQFF. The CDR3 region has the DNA TGTGCCAGCAGCTTGTCAGGGCCCCTCGGGCATGAGCAGTTCTTC.

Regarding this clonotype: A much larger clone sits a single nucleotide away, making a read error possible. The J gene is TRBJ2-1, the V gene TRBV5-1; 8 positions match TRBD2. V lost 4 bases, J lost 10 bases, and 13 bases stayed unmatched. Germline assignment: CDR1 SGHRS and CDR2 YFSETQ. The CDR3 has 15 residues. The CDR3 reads CASSVELAGGREQFF. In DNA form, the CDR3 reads TGCGCCAGCAGCGTGGAGCTAGCGGGCGGGAGAGAGCAGTTCTTC.

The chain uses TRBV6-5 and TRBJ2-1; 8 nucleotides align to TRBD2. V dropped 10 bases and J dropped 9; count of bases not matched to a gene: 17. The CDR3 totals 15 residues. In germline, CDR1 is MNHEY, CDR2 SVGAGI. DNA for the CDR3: TGTGCCACCAAGAGGGGGACCGGGGGGGAAAGTGAGCAGTTCTTC. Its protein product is CATKRGTGGESEQFF.

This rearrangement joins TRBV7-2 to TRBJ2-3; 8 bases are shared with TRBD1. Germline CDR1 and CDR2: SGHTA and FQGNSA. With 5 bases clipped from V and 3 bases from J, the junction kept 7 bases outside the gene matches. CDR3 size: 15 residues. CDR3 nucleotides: TGTGCCAGCAGCCCGACAGGGGAGGCAACAGATACGCAGTATTTT. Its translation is CASSPTGEATDTQYF. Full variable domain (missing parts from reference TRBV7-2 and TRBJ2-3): GAGVSQSPSNKVTEKGKDVELRCDPISGHTALYWYRQSLGQGLEFLIYFQGNSAPDKSGLPSDRFSAERTGGSVSTLTIQRTQQEDSAVYLCASSPTGEATDTQYFGPGTRLTVL.

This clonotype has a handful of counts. CDR3 nucleotide sequence: TGTGCCAGCAGCCCCCGGGACAGTGTGGAGACCCAGTACTTC. Translated, it gives CASSPRDSVETQYF. The chain has TRBV5-4 and TRBJ2-5, with 7 bases fitting TRBD1. Losses at the gene ends were 4 bases for V and 5 bases for J; bases not matched to a gene: 8. The CDR3 contains 14 residues. Germline V gene sequence: CDR1 SGHNT, CDR2 YYREEE (reference sequence).

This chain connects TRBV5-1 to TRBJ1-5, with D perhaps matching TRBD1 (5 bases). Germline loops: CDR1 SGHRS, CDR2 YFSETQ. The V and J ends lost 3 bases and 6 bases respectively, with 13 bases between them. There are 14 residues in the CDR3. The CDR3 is CASSYGGNGQPQHF. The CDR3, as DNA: TGCGCCAGCAGCTACGGGGGGAATGGTCAGCCCCAGCATTTT.

The CDR3 loop is CASSLRRIGTGENEQFF. CDR3 nucleotide sequence: TGTGCCAGCAGCTTAAGAAGAATAGGGACAGGGGAAAATGAGCAGTTCTTC. The J gene is TRBJ2-1, the V gene TRBV7-2; 10 nucleotides line up with TRBD1. The length of the CDR3 is 17 residues. The V and J ends lost 2 bases and 7 bases, in that order; junction bases with no gene match: 11. Germline CDR1 is SGHTA and CDR2 is FQGNSA.

CDR3 sequence reads: CASSIGQGIEAFF. The CDR3 coding sequence is TGCGCCAGCAGCATCGGACAGGGGATTGAAGCTTTCTTT. The chain is built from TRBV5-1 and TRBJ1-1, with 9 bases aligning to TRBD1. Germline trimming cut 4 bases from V and 7 bases from J; bases unmatched to any gene: 5. The CDR3 spans 13 residues. Germline-derived CDR1 and CDR2 are SGHRS and YFSETQ.

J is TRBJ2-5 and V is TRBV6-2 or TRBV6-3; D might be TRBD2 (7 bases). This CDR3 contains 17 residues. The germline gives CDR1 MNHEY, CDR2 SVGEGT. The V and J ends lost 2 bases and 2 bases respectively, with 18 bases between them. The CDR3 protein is CASSYNPGGWEQETQYF. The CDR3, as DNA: TGTGCCAGCAGTTACAACCCGGGGGGCTGGGAGCAAGAGACCCAGTACTTC.

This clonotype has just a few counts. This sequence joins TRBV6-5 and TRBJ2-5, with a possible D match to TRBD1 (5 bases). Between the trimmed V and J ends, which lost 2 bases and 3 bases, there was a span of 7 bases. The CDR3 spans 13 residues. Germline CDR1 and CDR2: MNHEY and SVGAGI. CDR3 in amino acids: CASSYQGEETQYF. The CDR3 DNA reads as TGTGCCAGCAGTTACCAGGGTGAAGAGACCCAGTACTTC.

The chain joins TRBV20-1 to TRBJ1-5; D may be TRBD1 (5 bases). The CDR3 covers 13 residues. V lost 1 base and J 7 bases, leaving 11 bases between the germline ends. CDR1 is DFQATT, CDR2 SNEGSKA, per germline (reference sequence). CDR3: CSARVWGDQPQHF. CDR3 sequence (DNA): TGCAGTGCTAGAGTGTGGGGGGACCAGCCCCAGCATTTT.

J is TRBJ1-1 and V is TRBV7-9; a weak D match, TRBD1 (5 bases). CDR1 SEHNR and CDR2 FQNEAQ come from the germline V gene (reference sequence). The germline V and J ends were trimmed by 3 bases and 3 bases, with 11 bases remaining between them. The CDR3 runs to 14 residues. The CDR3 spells CASSFAAGDTEAFF. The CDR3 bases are TGTGCCAGCAGCTTCGCAGCGGGGGACACTGAAGCTTTCTTT.

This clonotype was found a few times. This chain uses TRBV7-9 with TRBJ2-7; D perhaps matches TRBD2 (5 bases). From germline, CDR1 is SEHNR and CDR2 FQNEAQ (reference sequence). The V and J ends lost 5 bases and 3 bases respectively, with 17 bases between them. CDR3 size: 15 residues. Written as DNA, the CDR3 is TGTGCCAGCAGCCTTTCGGGAACCACGCGCTACGAGCAGTACTTC. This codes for CASSLSGTTRYEQYF.

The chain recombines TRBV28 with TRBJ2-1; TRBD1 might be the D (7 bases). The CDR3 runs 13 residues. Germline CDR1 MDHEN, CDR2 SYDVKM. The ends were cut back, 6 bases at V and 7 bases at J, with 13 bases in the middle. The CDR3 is CASRQGTWNEQFF. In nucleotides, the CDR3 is TGTGCCAGCAGACAGGGGACTTGGAATGAGCAGTTCTTC.

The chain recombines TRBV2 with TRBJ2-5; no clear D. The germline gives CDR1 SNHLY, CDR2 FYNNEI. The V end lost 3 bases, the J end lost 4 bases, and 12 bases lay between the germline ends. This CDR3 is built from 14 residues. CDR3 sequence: CASSDSSVRETQYF. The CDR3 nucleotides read TGTGCCAGCAGTGACAGCTCCGTTCGAGAGACCCAGTACTTC.

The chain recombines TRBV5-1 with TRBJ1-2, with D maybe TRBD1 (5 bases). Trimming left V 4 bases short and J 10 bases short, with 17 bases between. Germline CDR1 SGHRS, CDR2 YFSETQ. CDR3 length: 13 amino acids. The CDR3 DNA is TGCGCCAGCAGCACAGATTCGACAGTCTCCTACACCTTC. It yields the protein CASSTDSTVSYTF.

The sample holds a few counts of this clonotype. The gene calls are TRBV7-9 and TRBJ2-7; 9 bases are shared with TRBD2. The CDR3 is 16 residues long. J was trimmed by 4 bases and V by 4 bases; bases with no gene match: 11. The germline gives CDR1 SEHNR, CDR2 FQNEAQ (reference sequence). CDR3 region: CASSSTDSGSGYEQYF. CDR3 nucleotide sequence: TGTGCCAGCAGCTCAACGGATAGCGGGAGTGGGTACGAGCAGTACTTC.

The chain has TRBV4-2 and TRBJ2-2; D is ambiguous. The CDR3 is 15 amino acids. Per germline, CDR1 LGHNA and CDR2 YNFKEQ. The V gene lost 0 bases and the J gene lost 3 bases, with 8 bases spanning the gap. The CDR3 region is CASSQDFDDTGELFF. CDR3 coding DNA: TGTGCCAGCAGCCAAGATTTTGACGACACCGGGGAGCTGTTTTTT.